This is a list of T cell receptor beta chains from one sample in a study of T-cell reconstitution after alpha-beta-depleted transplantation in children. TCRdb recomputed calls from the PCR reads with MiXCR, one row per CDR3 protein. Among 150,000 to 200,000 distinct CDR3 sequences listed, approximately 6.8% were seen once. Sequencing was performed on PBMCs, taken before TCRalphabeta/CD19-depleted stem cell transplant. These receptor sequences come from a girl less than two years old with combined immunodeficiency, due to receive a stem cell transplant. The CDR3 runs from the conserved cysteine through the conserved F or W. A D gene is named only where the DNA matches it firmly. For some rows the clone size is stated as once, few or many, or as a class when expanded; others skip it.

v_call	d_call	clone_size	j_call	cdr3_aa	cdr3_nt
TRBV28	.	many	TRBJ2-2	CASRLDWGLNTGELFF	TGTGCCAGCAGGCTCGATTGGGGTCTTAACACCGGGGAGCTGTTTTTT
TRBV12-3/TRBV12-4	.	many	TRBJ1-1	CASRSLTGWNTEAFF	TGTGCCAGCAGATCCCTAACCGGTTGGAACACTGAAGCTTTCTTT
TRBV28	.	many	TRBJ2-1	CASSSLAGSYNEQFF	TGTGCCAGCAGTTCACTCGCGGGGTCCTACAATGAGCAGTTCTTC
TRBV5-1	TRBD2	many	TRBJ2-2	CASSPSGSYTGELFF	TGCGCCAGCAGCCCTAGCGGGTCCTACACCGGGGAGCTGTTTTTT
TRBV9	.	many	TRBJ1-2	CASSLTPTGNYGYTF	TGTGCCAGCAGCCTAACCCCGACAGGAAACTATGGCTACACCTTC
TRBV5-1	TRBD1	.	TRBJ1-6	CASSFRGLESPLHF	TGCGCCAGCAGCTTCAGGGGGCTGGAGTCACCCCTCCACTTT
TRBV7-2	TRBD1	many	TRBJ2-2	CASRQRQGATGELFF	TGTGCCAGCAGACAAAGACAGGGGGCGACCGGGGAGCTGTTTTTT
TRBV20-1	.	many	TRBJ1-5	CSASILGLGNQPQHF	TGCAGTGCTAGTATCCTGGGTTTGGGCAATCAGCCCCAGCATTTT
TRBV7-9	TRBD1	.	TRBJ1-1	CASSHGQGANTEAFF	TGTGCCAGCAGCCACGGACAGGGGGCAAACACTGAAGCTTTCTTT
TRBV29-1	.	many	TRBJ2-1	CSVVWDGTVNEQFF	TGCAGCGTTGTCTGGGACGGGACGGTCAATGAGCAGTTCTTC
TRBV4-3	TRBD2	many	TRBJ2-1	CASSPSGGDNEQFF	TGCGCCAGCAGTCCTAGCGGGGGGGACAATGAGCAGTTCTTC
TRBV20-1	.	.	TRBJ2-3	CSARDERQRTDFCSTDTQYF	TGCAGTGCTAGAGATGAGAGACAGCGAACCGACTTCTGCAGCACAGATACGCAGTATTTT
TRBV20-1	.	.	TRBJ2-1	CSAQDRHEQFF	TGCAGTGCTCAGGATCGTCATGAGCAGTTCTTC
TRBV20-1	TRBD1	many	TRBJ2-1	CSARGPKDRDNEQFF	TGCAGTGCTAGAGGTCCTAAAGACAGGGACAATGAGCAGTTCTTC
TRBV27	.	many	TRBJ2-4	CASTHRDLAKNIQYF	TGTGCCAGCACCCACCGCGACTTAGCCAAAAACATTCAGTACTTC
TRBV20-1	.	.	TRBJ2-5	CSALSGVTQYF	TGCAGTGCTCTGAGTGGGGTAACCCAGTACTTC
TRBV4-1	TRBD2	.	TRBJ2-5	CASSQDLAGGPEGETQYF	TGCGCCAGCAGCCAAGATCTGGCGGGGGGCCCGGAGGGAGAGACCCAGTACTTC
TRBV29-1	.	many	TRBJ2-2	CSVEWGAPGELFF	TGCAGCGTTGAATGGGGGGCGCCCGGGGAGCTGTTTTTT
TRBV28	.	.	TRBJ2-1	CASSLGYNEHFF	TGTGCCAGCAGCCTGGGGTACAATGAGCATTTCTTC
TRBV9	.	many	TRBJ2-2	CASSPALVGELFF	TGTGCCAGCAGCCCAGCTCTAGTCGGGGAGCTGTTTTTT
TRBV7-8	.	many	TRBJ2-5	CASSPITAPEETQYF	TGTGCCAGCAGCCCCATTACAGCACCCGAAGAGACCCAGTACTTC
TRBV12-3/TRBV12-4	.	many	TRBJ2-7	CASRATVSYEQYF	TGTGCCAGCCGAGCGACAGTCTCCTACGAGCAGTACTTC
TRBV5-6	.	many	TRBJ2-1	CASSSPIRPNEQFF	TGTGCCAGCAGCAGCCCTATCCGCCCCAATGAGCAGTTCTTC
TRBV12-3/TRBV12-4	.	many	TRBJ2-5	CASSVGRYQGETQYF	TGTGCCAGCAGCGTGGGACGCTACCAAGGAGAGACCCAGTACTTC
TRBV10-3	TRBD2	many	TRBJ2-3	CAISELAPSTDTQYF	TGTGCCATCAGTGAACTAGCGCCTAGCACAGATACGCAGTATTTT
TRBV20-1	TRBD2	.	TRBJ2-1	CSARDRKREGRVDEQFF	TGCAGTGCTAGAGATAGAAAGCGGGAGGGCCGGGTCGATGAGCAGTTCTTC
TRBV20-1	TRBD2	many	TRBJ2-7	CSAGGAGEIPYEQYF	TGCAGTGCTGGTGGAGCGGGAGAGATCCCCTACGAGCAGTACTTC
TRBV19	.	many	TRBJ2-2	CASSIGAVRELFF	TGTGCCAGTAGTATTGGGGCCGTCCGGGAGCTGTTTTTT
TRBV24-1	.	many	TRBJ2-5	CATSDAGQSEETQYF	TGTGCCACCAGTGACGCGGGACAGTCAGAAGAGACCCAGTACTTC
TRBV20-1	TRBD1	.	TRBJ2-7	CSATKPGQGSTYEQYF	TGCAGTGCTACGAAACCGGGACAGGGTAGTACCTACGAGCAGTACTTC
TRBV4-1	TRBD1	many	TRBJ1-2	CASSQVLQGEGYTF	TGCGCCAGCAGCCAAGTTTTGCAGGGGGAAGGCTACACCTTC
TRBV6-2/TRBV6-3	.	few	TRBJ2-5	CASSLKGGGSSETQYF	TGTGCCAGCAGCCTCAAAGGGGGGGGGTCATCGGAGACCCAGTACTTC
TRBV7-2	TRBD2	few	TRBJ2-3	CASSRLAGATDTQYF	TGTGCCAGCAGCCGACTAGCGGGAGCTACAGATACGCAGTATTTT
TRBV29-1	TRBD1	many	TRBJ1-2	CSGSSGTGYGYTF	TGCAGCGGTAGTTCTGGGACAGGGTATGGCTACACCTTC
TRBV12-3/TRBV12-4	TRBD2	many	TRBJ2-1	CASSFSSGGAGFDEQFF	TGTGCCAGCAGTTTTTCTAGCGGGGGGGCTGGATTCGATGAGCAGTTCTTC
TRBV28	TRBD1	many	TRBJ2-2	CASSGGTGFTGELFF	TGTGCCAGCAGTGGCGGGACAGGGTTTACCGGGGAGCTGTTTTTT
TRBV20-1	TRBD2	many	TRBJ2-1	CSASRSAGREGEQFF	TGCAGTGCTAGTCGGTCGGCGGGAAGGGAGGGTGAGCAGTTCTTC
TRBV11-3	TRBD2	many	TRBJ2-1	CASSLLPVPSGRFNEQFF	TGTGCCAGCAGCCTACTTCCCGTTCCTAGCGGGAGGTTCAATGAGCAGTTCTTC
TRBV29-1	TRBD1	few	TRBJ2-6	CSVTPPGQIFSGANVLTF	TGCAGCGTAACCCCCCCGGGACAGATCTTCTCTGGGGCCAACGTCCTGACTTTC
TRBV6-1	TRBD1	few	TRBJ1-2	CASSDARTGGAGYTF	TGTGCCAGCAGCGACGCCCGGACAGGGGGCGCCGGCTACACCTTC
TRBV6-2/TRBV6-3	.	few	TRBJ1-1	CATRRGGLGEAFF	TGTGCCACCCGGAGGGGGGGGCTGGGTGAAGCTTTCTTT
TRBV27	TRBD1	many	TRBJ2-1	CASSLSHTGVPYNEQFF	TGTGCCAGCAGTTTATCACACACAGGGGTCCCCTACAATGAGCAGTTCTTC
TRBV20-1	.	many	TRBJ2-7	CSASGGSYEQYF	TGCAGTGCTAGCGGCGGCTCCTACGAGCAGTACTTC
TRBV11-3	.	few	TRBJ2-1	CASSHLGLSGSYNEQFF	TGTGCCAGCAGCCACCTGGGGCTCTCCGGCTCCTACAATGAGCAGTTCTTC
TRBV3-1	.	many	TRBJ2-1	CASSHERNEQFF	TGTGCCAGCAGCCATGAGCGGAATGAGCAGTTCTTC
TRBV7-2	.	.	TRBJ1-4	CASSPGVHGGFEKLFF	TGTGCCAGCAGCCCCGGGGTACACGGAGGGTTTGAAAAACTGTTTTTT
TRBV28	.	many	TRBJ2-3	CASSFPVRADTQYF	TGTGCCAGCAGTTTTCCGGTTAGGGCAGATACGCAGTATTTT
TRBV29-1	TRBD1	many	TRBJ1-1	CSVEDLFGTEKEGGTEAFF	TGCAGCGTTGAAGATCTCTTCGGGACAGAAAAAGAAGGGGGCACTGAAGCTTTCTTT
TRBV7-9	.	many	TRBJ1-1	CASRPTETTNTEAFF	TGTGCCAGCAGACCGACAGAGACGACGAACACTGAAGCTTTCTTT